This T cell receptor (beta chain) was identified in a study of T cell responses to AZD1222 COVID-19 vaccine. The CDR3 runs to 12 residues. Germline CDR1 is SNHLY and CDR2 is FYNNEI. V gave up 6 bases and J gave up 6 bases; unmatched junction bases: 5. Assay used: immunoSEQ multiplex PCR; TCRdb lists only in-frame clones, some missing. The data contain some 45,000 clones, around 90% of them singletons. The chain is built from TRBV2 and TRBJ2-7; 7 nucleotides align to TRBD1. The sample here was peripheral blood, taken 28 days after the second AZD1222 dose. The TCR sequence derives from an adult who received the AZD1222 COVID-19 vaccine. CDR3 sequence: CASRQTGTEQYF. CDR3 bases: TGTGCCAGCAGGCAGACAGGGACCGAGCAGTACTTC.